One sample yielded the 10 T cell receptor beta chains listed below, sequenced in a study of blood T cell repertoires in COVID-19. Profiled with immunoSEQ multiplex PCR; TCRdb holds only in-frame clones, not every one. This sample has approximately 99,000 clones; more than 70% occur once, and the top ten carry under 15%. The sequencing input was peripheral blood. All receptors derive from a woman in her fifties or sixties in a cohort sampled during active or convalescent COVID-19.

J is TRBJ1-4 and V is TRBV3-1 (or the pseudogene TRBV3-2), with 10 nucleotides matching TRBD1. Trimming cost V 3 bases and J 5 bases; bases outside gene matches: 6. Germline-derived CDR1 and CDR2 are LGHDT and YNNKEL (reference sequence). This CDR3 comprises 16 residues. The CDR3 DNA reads TGTGCCAGCAGCCAGGGGACAGGGGTGGGGAATGAAAAACTGTTTTTT. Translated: CASSQGTGVGNEKLFF.

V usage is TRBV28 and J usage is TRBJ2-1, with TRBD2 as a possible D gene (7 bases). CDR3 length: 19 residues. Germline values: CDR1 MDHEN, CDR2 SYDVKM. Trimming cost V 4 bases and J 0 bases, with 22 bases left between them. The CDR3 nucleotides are TGTGCCAGCAGTTGGGGGGCTATGCGGGAGCTTATCTCCTACAATGAGCAGTTCTTC. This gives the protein CASSWGAMRELISYNEQFF.

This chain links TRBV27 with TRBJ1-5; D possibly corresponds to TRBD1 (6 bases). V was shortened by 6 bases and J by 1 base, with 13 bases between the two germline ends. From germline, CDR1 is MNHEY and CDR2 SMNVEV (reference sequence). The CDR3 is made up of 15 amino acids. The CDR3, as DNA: TGTGCCAGCAGCTTTCGGGGGGCAAGCAATCAGCCCCAGCATTTT. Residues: CASSFRGASNQPQHF.

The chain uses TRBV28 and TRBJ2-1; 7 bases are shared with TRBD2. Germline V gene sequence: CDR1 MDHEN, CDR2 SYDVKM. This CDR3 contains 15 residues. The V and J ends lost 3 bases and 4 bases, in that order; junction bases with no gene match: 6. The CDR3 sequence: CASSLSSGKYNEQFF. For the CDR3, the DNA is TGTGCCAGCAGTTTGTCCAGCGGGAAATACAATGAGCAGTTCTTC.

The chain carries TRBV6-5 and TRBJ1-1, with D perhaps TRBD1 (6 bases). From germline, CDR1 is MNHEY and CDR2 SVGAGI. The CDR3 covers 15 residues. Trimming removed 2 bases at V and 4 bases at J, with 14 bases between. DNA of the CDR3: TGTGCCAGCAGTTACATATCGGGACACATCACTGAAGCTTTCTTT. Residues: CASSYISGHITEAFF.

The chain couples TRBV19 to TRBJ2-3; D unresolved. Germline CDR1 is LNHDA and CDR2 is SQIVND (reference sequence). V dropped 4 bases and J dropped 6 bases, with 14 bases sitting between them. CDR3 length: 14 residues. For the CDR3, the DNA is TGTGCCAGTAGTAGGGCCTCCGCCGTGGATACGCAGTATTTT. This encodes CASSRASAVDTQYF.

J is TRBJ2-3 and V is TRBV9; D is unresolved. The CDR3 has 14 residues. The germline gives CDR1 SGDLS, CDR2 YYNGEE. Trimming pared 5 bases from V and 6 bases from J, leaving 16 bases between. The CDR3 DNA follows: TGTGCCAGCAGTTTAACCACATACATGGATACGCAGTATTTT. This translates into CASSLTTYMDTQYF.

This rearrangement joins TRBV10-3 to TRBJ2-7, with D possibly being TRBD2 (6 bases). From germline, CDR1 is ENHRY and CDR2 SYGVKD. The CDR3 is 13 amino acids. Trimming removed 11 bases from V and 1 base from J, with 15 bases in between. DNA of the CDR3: TGTGCCTCGAGCTTGACTAGTTCCTACGAGCAGTACTTC. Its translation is CASSLTSSYEQYF.

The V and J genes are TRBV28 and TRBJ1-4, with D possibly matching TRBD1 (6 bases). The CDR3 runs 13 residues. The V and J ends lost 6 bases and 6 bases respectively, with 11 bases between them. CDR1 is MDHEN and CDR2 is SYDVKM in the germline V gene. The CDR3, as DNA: TGTGCCAGCAGCCAGGGGAGATATGAAAAACTGTTTTTT. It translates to CASSQGRYEKLFF.

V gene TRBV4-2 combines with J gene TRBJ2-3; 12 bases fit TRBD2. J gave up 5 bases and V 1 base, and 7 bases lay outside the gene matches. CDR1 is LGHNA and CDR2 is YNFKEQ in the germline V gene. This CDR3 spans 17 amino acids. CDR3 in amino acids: CASSQGLAGGQEDTQYF. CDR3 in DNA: TGTGCCAGCAGCCAAGGTCTAGCGGGGGGGCAGGAAGATACGCAGTATTTT.